Listed below are T cell receptor beta chains from one sample, sequenced in a study of T cell changes during pregnancy in multiple sclerosis. Profiled with immunoSEQ multiplex PCR; TCRdb holds only in-frame clones, not every one. The repertoire consists of almost 35,000 clones, with about nine tenths occurring once and the leading ten covering around 4.8%. Sample: peripheral blood, taken in the second trimester of pregnancy. These receptors were taken from a female donor in good health, enrolled as a control in a pregnancy study. Both conserved end residues are part of each CDR3.

V: TRBV19
J: TRBJ1-4
CDR3: CASSKQGNNEKLFF

V: TRBV29-1
J: TRBJ2-3
CDR3: CSVESTAGAQYF

V: TRBV5-1
J: TRBJ2-3
CDR3: CASSRDRGPDTQYF

V: TRBV19
J: TRBJ1-2
CDR3: CASSMGLPWDRDGYTF

V: TRBV6-4
J: TRBJ2-3
CDR3: CASSSGGATDTQYF

V: TRBV19
J: TRBJ1-1
CDR3: CASSTGQGTEAFF

V: TRBV19
J: TRBJ2-7
CDR3: CASSPGGYEQYF

V: TRBV5-6
J: TRBJ1-2
CDR3: CASSNLDSRYGYTF

V: TRBV2
J: TRBJ1-4
CDR3: CASSEWTGDNEKLFF

V: TRBV7-8
J: TRBJ1-2
CDR3: CASSLSQGIGYTF

V: TRBV5-5
J: TRBJ1-1
CDR3: CASSLSQTMNTEAFF

V: TRBV6-1
J: TRBJ1-2
CDR3: CASSEASRGLNGYTF

V: TRBV4-2
J: TRBJ2-5
CDR3: CASSQVSSGSLQETQYF

V: TRBV9
J: TRBJ2-1
CDR3: CASSGTREGAEQFF

V: TRBV5-4
J: TRBJ1-5
CDR3: CASSLRGFSQPQHF

V: TRBV25-1
J: TRBJ1-2
CDR3: CASSEFQQGPGNGYTF

V: TRBV10-1
J: TRBJ2-3
CDR3: CASSEGGGRTDTQYF

V: TRBV15
J: TRBJ2-5
CDR3: CATSRDVGSPGETQYF

V: TRBV5-4
J: TRBJ2-7
CDR3: CASSSKDRVRNEQYF

V: TRBV4-2
J: TRBJ2-3
CDR3: CASSQEGSGGAKDTQYF

V: TRBV27
J: TRBJ2-2
CDR3: CASSSTAGGTGELFF

V: TRBV18
J: TRBJ2-7
CDR3: CASSRPGTGEQYF

V: TRBV4-2
J: TRBJ2-5
CDR3: CASSQETSGPQETQYF

V: TRBV11-2
J: TRBJ2-1
CDR3: CASSVGLAGRGEQFF

V: TRBV12-5
J: TRBJ2-1
CDR3: CASGLLAGGHNEQFF

V: TRBV30
J: TRBJ1-5
CDR3: CAWSRRQGSQPQHF

V: TRBV12-5
J: TRBJ1-1
CDR3: CASGNRTGDVRAFF

V: TRBV6-1
J: TRBJ2-3
CDR3: CASSEALAGVADTQYF

V: TRBV5-1
J: TRBJ2-1
CDR3: CASSSGLAGAREEQFF

V: TRBV5-1
J: TRBJ1-2
CDR3: CASSDRTAYGYTF

V: TRBV7-3
J: TRBJ1-2
CDR3: CASSFSQGGGYTF

V: TRBV5-6
J: TRBJ2-5
CDR3: CASSILLLEQYF

V: TRBV18
J: TRBJ2-7
CDR3: CASSPESYEQYF

V: TRBV5-6
J: TRBJ1-1
CDR3: CASSLAGRDRVNTEAFF

V: TRBV7-3
J: TRBJ2-7
CDR3: CASRAGTYEQYF

V: TRBV13
J: TRBJ2-7
CDR3: CASSHDRGLSYEQYF

V: TRBV7-8
J: TRBJ2-5
CDR3: CASSLDARQETQYF

V: TRBV7-9
J: TRBJ2-5
CDR3: CASSPLGRGETQYF

V: TRBV7-2
J: TRBJ2-5
CDR3: CASSLWASGARPAQYF

V: TRBV25-1
J: TRBJ1-4
CDR3: CASSELSGGPTNEKLFF

V: TRBV5-1
J: TRBJ2-5
CDR3: CASSLGAFRDRGETQYF

V: TRBV29-1
J: TRBJ2-1
CDR3: CSVEGLAGSYNEQFF

V: TRBV7-3
J: TRBJ2-1
CDR3: CASSRRTTYNEQFF

V: TRBV6-1
J: TRBJ2-3
CDR3: CASSRTETSTDTQYF

V: TRBV5-6
J: TRBJ2-2
CDR3: CASSIPGQGASGELFF

V: TRBV19
J: TRBJ1-2
CDR3: CASTRYVGDRGSGYGYTF

V: TRBV30
J: TRBJ2-1
CDR3: CAWGRLDEQFF

V: TRBV12-5
J: TRBJ1-1
CDR3: CASGVPMTGYTEAFF

V: TRBV7-8
J: TRBJ2-3
CDR3: CASSLPGQGTDTQYF

V: TRBV2
J: TRBJ2-7
CDR3: CASASPHSSSSYEQYF

V: TRBV15
J: TRBJ2-1
CDR3: CATSFGGRDQGEQFF

V: TRBV25-1
J: TRBJ1-2
CDR3: CASGQGHGYTF

V: TRBV5-1
J: TRBJ2-7
CDR3: CASSRGDRQNEQYF

V: TRBV4-1
J: TRBJ1-1
CDR3: CASSQAPTYSRDTEAFF

V: TRBV27
J: TRBJ2-7
CDR3: CASSGGRGPYEQYF

V: TRBV5-6
J: TRBJ1-1
CDR3: CASSGSSGNTEAFF

V: TRBV7-2
J: TRBJ2-7
CDR3: CASSRQGTYEQYF

V: TRBV6-4
J: TRBJ2-3
CDR3: CASSDSTSGGDTQYF

V: TRBV30
J: TRBJ2-7
CDR3: CAWRTSGIGGEQYF

V: TRBV5-4
J: TRBJ1-4
CDR3: CASSLGQGLNEKLFF